This T cell receptor beta chain originates from a study of blood T cell repertoires in COVID-19. Background on the study: PBMCs, B-cell-depleted T cells, or T cells provided the cDNA or gDNA that made up the material.

Clones were read by immunoSEQ multiplex PCR, and TCRdb kept only the in-frame ones, dropping some. This sample has tens of thousands of clones; roughly 80% occur once, and the top ten carry approximately 30%. Germline V gene lookup returns CDR1 MNHEY and CDR2 SMNVEV (reference sequence). J was trimmed by 6 bases and V by 3 bases; bases with no gene match: 10. This CDR3 comprises 16 residues. V and J are TRBV27 and TRBJ2-1; 8 nucleotides agree with TRBD2. This TCR was sampled from a woman between 70 and 85 years old with acute or convalescent COVID-19. Source material: peripheral blood. Here the CDR3 DNA reads TGTGCCAGCAGTTTGGGTATGGGGACTAGTAGCAATGAGCAGTTCTTC. Its protein product is CASSLGMGTSSNEQFF.